The entry that follows covers one TCR beta chain sequence. This record comes from a study of shared clonotypes between healthy human individuals. CDR1 is ENHRY and CDR2 is SYGVKD in the germline V gene. The CDR3 runs 12 residues. V was pared by 4 bases and J by 4 bases, with 8 bases between. The repertoire was sequenced with immunoSEQ multiplex PCR; TCRdb's copy has only in-frame clones and lacks some. The table shows approximately 95,000 clones, with approximately 61% occurring only once. Sequenced sample: memory CD8+ T cells sorted from blood. Described subset: CD45RO+ cells pooled with CCR7-negative TemRA cells. The sequence was obtained from a man in his thirties or forties in good health. The chain employs TRBV10-3 and TRBJ2-7; no reliable D call. The chain's CDR3 is CAISGTDYEQYF. CDR3 DNA sequence: TGTGCCATCAGTGGAACAGATTACGAGCAGTACTTC.